One sample yielded the 8 T cell receptor beta chains listed below, sequenced in a study of blood T cell repertoires in COVID-19. Profiled with immunoSEQ multiplex PCR; TCRdb holds only in-frame clones, not every one. The sample includes 300,000 to 400,000 clones, about 90% of them seen just once. The sample comprised peripheral blood. Receptors were obtained from a woman younger than 30 who had recovered from COVID-19.

The rearrangement uses TRBV10-2 and TRBJ2-1; TRBD2 agrees at 9 bases. The CDR3 has 15 residues. J was trimmed by 4 bases and V by 3 bases; bases with no gene match: 4. Germline CDR1 WSHSY, CDR2 SAAADI. DNA of the CDR3: TGCGCCAGCAGTGAATCGGCGGGAGGGTACAATGAGCAGTTCTTC. Translation gives CASSESAGGYNEQFF.

The chain joins TRBV10-2 to TRBJ1-5; the D is unclear. The CDR3 totals 12 residues. V shed 6 bases and J shed 6 bases, with 9 bases lying between them. Germline V gene sequence: CDR1 WSHSY, CDR2 SAAADI. This chain's CDR3 is CASSLQFQPQHF. Here the CDR3 DNA reads TGCGCCAGCAGCCTACAGTTTCAGCCCCAGCATTTT.

The rearrangement joins TRBV11-2 to TRBJ2-3; the D gene is possibly TRBD1 (7 bases). Germline loops: CDR1 SGHAT, CDR2 FQNNGV. The CDR3 is 15 amino acids. V lost 7 bases, J lost 6 bases, and 20 bases lay in between. CDR3 region: CASIRGAGALDTQYF. The CDR3 region has the DNA TGTGCCAGCATCAGGGGGGCAGGGGCGTTGGATACGCAGTATTTT.

The chain links TRBV19 to TRBJ1-5, with TRBD1 identical over 9 bases. The germline gives CDR1 LNHDA, CDR2 SQIVND (reference sequence). Trimming at V came to 7 bases and at J to 5 bases, leaving 15 bases not matched to a gene. The CDR3 consists of 17 residues. This CDR3 reads CASTQWTGAGGDQPQHF. The DNA of the CDR3 is TGTGCCAGTACCCAGTGGACAGGGGCCGGTGGTGATCAGCCCCAGCATTTT.

V is TRBV27 and J is TRBJ1-4, with 7 bases that match TRBD1. The CDR3 loop spans 14 amino acids. Germline V gene data show CDR1 as MNHEY and CDR2 as SMNVEV (reference sequence). After removal of 3 bases from V and 8 bases from J, the junction contained 6 bases not matched to a gene. As DNA, the CDR3 is TGTGCCAGCAGTTTTCAGGGGGGAGGAGAAAAACTGTTTTTT. The encoded protein is CASSFQGGGEKLFF.

This chain links TRBV3-1 (or the pseudogene TRBV3-2) with TRBJ2-1; D possibly corresponds to TRBD2 (6 bases). V lost 0 bases and J 14 bases, leaving 14 bases between the germline ends. Germline lookup yields CDR1 LGHDT and CDR2 YNNKEL (reference sequence). CDR3 length: 13 amino acids. The CDR3 bases are TGTGCCAGCAGCCAAGATGCGTCGGGCGGGGAGTTCTTC. Amino acid sequence: CASSQDASGGEFF.

The chain has TRBV21-1 and TRBJ1-1; the D segment call TRBD1 is taken from the table without a DNA check. TRBV21-1 is marked as a pseudogene. The CDR3 loop spans 15 amino acids. The CDR3 protein is CASSKERDRGTEAFF. The CDR3 DNA follows: TGTGCCAGCAGCAAAGAGCGGGACAGGGGAACTGAAGCTTTCTTT.

V and J are TRBV3-1 (or the pseudogene TRBV3-2) and TRBJ2-3; D not resolved. This CDR3 has 14 residues. Trimming left V 5 bases short and J 2 bases short, with 11 bases between. Germline CDR1 and CDR2: LGHDT and YNNKEL (reference sequence). The CDR3 sequence is CASSASYFTDTQYF. The CDR3, as DNA: TGTGCCAGCAGCGCGAGTTATTTCACAGATACGCAGTATTTT.